This paragraph reports one T cell receptor (beta chain). Its antigen is unknown. These data come from a study of T cell responses to AZD1222 COVID-19 vaccine. For the study at large: Second-dose intervals near 4 or 12 weeks were combined.

Study outcomes and limitations: Among those given AZD1222, only five or six were seropositive at baseline. Clonal diversity may have been underestimated in mostly white British donors. Increases in Spike-specific TCR breadth and depth were seen after two AZD1222 doses.

The CDR3 length is 13 residues. Trimming removed 1 base from V and 4 bases from J, with 6 bases in between. CDR1 LGHDT and CDR2 YNNKEL come from the germline V gene (reference sequence). The method was immunoSEQ multiplex PCR; TCRdb's version includes in-frame clones alone and lacks a portion of them. Here the sample spans tens of thousands of clones, around nine tenths being singletons. The sequencing used peripheral blood, collected on day 0 of AZD1222 vaccination. This rearrangement joins TRBV3-1 (or the pseudogene TRBV3-2) to TRBJ2-3; weak D call: TRBD2 (5 bases). This TCR was recovered from an adult in good health. CDR3 coding DNA: TGTGCCAGCAGCCAAGTCGGGGCAGATACGCAGTATTTT. The encoded protein is CASSQVGADTQYF.